This TCR beta chain comes out of a study of CD8 T cells in ankylosing spondylitis. TCRdb ran MiXCR on the 5' RACE reads and lists one entry per CDR3 protein. The sample holds around 280,000 distinct CDR3 sequences, 15% to 25% seen once. Points from the study as a whole: Some of these motif variants have turned up before, in reports on reactive arthritis synovial fluid and blood.

This clonotype was found many times. Its target is not known. Deletions cut 7 bases from V and 2 bases from J, with 9 bases between. Germline V gene lookup returns CDR1 ENHRY and CDR2 SYGVKD. This CDR3 region has 14 residues. This chain joins TRBV10-3 and TRBJ2-6; D gene ambiguous. The receptor's source is a male donor with ankylosing spondylitis or in good health (not recorded which). The source material was blood, either unsorted or a sorted T cell fraction (not recorded which). The DNA for the CDR3 is TGTGCCATCACTTCAGTTCCTGGGGCCAACGTCCTGACTTTC. Translated, it gives CAITSVPGANVLTF.